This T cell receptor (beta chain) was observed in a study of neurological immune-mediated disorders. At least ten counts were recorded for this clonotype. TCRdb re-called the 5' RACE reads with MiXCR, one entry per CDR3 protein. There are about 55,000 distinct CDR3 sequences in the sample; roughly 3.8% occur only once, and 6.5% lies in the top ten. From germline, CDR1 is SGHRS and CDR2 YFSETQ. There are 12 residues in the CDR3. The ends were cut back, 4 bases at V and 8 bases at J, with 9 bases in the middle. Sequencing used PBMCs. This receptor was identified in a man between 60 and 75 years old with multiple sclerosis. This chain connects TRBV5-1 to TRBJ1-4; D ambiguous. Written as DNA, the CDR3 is TGCGCCAGCAGCCCCCAAGGGGAAAAACTGTTTTTT. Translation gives CASSPQGEKLFF.